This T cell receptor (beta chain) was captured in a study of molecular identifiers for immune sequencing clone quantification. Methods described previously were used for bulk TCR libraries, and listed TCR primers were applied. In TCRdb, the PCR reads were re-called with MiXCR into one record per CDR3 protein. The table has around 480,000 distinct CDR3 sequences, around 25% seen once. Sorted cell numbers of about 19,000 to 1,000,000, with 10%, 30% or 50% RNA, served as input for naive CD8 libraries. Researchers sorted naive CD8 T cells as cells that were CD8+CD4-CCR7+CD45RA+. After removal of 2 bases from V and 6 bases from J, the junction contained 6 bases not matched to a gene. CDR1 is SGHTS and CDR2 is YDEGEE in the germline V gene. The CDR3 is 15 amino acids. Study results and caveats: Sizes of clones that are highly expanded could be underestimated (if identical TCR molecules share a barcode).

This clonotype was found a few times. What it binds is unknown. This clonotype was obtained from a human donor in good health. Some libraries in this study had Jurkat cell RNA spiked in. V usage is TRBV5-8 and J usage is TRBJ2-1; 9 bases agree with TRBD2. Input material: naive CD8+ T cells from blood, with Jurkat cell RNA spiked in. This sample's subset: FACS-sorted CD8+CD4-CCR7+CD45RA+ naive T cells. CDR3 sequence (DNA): TGTGCCAGCAGCTTATCTGCGGGAGGGTTCAATGAGCAGTTCTTC. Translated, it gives CASSLSAGGFNEQFF.